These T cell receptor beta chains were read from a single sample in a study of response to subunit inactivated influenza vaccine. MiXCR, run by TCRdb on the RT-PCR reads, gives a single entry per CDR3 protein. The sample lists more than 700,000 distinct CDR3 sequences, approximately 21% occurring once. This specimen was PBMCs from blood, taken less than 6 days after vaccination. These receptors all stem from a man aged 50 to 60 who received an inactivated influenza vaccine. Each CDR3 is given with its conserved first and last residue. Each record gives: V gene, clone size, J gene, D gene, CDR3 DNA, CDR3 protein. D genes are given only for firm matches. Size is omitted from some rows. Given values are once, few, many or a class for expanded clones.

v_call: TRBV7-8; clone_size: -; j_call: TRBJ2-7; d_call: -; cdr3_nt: TGTGCCAGCAGCCCACTAGCCGAGAGCTCCTACGAGCAGTACTTC; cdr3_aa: CASSPLAESSYEQYF
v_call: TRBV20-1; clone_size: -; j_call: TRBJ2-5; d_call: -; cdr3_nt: TGCAGTGCGGTGGAGTCGGAGACCCAGTACTTC; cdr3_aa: CSAVESETQYF
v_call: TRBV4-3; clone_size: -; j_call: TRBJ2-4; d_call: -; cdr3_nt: TGCGCCAGCAGCCTCGACGGCGCGGGGACCCCTAGAAACATTCAGTACTTC; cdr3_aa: CASSLDGAGTPRNIQYF
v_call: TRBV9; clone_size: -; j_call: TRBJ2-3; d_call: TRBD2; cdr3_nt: TGTGCCAGCAGGATGGGAGGGACTAGCACAGATACGCAGTATTTT; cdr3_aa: CASRMGGTSTDTQYF
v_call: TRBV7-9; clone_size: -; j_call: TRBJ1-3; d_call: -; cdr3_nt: TGTGCCAGCAGCTTACAGAACTCTGGAAACACCATATATTTT; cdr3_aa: CASSLQNSGNTIYF
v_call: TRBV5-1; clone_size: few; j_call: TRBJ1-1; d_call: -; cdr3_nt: TGCGCCAGCAGCTTGCTCTCGAACACTGAAGCTTTCTTT; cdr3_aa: CASSLLSNTEAFF
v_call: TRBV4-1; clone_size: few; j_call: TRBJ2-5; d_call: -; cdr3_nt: TGCGCCAGCAGCCAAGATTTGGCGATAAAAGAGACCCAGTACTTC; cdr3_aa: CASSQDLAIKETQYF
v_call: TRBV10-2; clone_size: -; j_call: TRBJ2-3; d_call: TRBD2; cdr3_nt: TGCGCCAGCAGTGCCGTAGCGGGGGGCACAGATACGCAGTATTTT; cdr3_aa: CASSAVAGGTDTQYF
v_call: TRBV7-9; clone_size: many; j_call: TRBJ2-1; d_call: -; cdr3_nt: TGTGCCAGCAGCTTAGCAGGGGCCGATGAGCAGTTCTTC; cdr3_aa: CASSLAGADEQFF
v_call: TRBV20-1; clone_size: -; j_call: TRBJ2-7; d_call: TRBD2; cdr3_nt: TGCAGTGCTGCCCCGTTAGCGGGGACGACCTACGAGCAGTACTTC; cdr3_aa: CSAAPLAGTTYEQYF
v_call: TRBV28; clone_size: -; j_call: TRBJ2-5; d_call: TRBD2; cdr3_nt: TGTGCCAGCAGGAGCGGGATATCCCGGGGAGAGACCCAGTACTTC; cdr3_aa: CASRSGISRGETQYF
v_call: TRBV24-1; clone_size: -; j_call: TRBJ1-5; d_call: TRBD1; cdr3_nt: TGTGCCACCAGTGGGGACAGTCCAGGGCCCCAGCATTTT; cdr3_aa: CATSGDSPGPQHF
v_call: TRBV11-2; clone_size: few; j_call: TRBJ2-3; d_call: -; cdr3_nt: TGTGCCAGCAGCTTAGTTAGCCCGGGTACGCAGTATTTT; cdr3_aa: CASSLVSPGTQYF
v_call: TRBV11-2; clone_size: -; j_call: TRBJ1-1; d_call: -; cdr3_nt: TGTGCCAGCAGCTTAGAAGGGGGGGCTGAAGCTTTCTTT; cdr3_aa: CASSLEGGAEAFF
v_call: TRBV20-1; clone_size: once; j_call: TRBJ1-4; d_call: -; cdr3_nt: TGCAGTGCAACCGGGGGCGAAGCTAATGAAAAACTGTTTTTT; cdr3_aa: CSATGGEANEKLFF
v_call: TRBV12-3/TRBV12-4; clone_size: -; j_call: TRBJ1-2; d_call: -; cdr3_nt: TGTGCCAGCAGTTTGGCAGGGATTAACTATGGCTACACCTTC; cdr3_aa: CASSLAGINYGYTF
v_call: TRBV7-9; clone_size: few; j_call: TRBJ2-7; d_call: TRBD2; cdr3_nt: TGTGCCAGCGGTACTAGCGGGTCATACGAGCAGTACTTC; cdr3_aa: CASGTSGSYEQYF
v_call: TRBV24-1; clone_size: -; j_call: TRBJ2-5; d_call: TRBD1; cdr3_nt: TGTGCCACCAGTGTCGCAGGGGGCGCGAGTGCAGAGACCCAGTACTTC; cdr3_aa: CATSVAGGASAETQYF
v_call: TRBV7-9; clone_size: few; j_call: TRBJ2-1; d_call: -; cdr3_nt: TGTGCCAGCAGCCAACCTGTGGGGTACAATGAGCAGTTCTTC; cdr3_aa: CASSQPVGYNEQFF
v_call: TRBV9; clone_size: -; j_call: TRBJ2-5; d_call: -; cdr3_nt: TGTCCCAGCAGCTCCTCAGAGACCCAGTACTTC; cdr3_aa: CPSSSSETQYF
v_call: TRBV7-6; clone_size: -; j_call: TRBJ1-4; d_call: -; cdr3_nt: TGTGCCAGCAGCGGAGGGGGGACACGGTTCGAAAAACTGTTTTTT; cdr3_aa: CASSGGGTRFEKLFF
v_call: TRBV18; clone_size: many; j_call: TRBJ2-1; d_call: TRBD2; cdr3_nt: TGTGCCAGCTCCGTAGCGGGCTCCTACAATGAGCAGTTCTTC; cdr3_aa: CASSVAGSYNEQFF
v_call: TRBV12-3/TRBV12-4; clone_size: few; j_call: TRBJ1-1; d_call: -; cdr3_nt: TGTGCCAGCAGTACGCAGGTGAGCACTGAAGCTTTCTTT; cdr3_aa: CASSTQVSTEAFF
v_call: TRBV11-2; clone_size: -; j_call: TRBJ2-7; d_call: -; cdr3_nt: TGTGCCAGCAGCTTACAGGGGGGTCTGAACTACGAGCAGTACTTC; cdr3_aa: CASSLQGGLNYEQYF
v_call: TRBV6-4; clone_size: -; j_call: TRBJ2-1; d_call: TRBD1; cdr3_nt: TGTGCCAGCAGTCCACAGGGGGCTCTATACAATGAGCAGTTCTTC; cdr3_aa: CASSPQGALYNEQFF
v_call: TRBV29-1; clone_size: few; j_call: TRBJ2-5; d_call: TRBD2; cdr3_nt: TGCAGCGTTGACTTAGCGGGGCGCGAGGGGGAGACCCAGTACTTC; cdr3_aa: CSVDLAGREGETQYF
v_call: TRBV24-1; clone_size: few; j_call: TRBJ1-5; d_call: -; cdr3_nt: TGTGCCACCAGTGAACACGGTAGCAATCAGCCCCAGCATTTT; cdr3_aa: CATSEHGSNQPQHF
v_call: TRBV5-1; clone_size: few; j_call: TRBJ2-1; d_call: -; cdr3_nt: TGCGCCAGCAGCTTGAACGGCGATTACAATGAGCAGTTCTTC; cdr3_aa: CASSLNGDYNEQFF
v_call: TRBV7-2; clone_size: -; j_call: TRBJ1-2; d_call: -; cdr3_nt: TGTGCCAGCAGCGCCTACTATGGCTACACCTTC; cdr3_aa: CASSAYYGYTF
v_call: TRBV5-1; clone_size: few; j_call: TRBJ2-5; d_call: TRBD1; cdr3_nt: TGCGCCAGCAGCGCCCGGACAGGGGCGAGCCAAGAGACCCAGTACTTC; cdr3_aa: CASSARTGASQETQYF
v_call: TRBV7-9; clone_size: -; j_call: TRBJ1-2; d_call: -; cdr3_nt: TGTGCCAGCAGTCCCAAGGGTCTCTATGGCTACACCTTC; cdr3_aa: CASSPKGLYGYTF
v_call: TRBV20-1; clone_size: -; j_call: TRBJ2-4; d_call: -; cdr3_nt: TGCAGTGCTAGGGCGGGGTTGGCCAAAAACATTCAGTACTTC; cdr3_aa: CSARAGLAKNIQYF
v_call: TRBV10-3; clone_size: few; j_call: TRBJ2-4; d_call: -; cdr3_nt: TGTGCCATCAGTGAGTCGACTGCACTAGCCAAAAACATTCAGTACTTC; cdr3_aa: CAISESTALAKNIQYF
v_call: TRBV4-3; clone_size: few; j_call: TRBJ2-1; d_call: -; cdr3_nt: TGCGCCAGCAGCCAAGAATCTAGCAGCTACAATGAGCAGTTCTTC; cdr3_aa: CASSQESSSYNEQFF
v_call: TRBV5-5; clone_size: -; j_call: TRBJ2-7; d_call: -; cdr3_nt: TGTGCCAGCAGGCCCACCGGGTCCCACTACGAGCAGTACTTC; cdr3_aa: CASRPTGSHYEQYF
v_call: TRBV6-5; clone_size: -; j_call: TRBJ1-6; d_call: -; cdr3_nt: TGTGCCAGCAGTTACTCCTTTCGGGGGCGCTGGAATAATTCACCCCTCCACTTT; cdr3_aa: CASSYSFRGRWNNSPLHF
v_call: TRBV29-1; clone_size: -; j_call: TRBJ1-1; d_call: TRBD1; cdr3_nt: TGCAGCGCGGGACAGGGGGGGAGCACTGAAGCTTTCTTT; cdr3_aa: CSAGQGGSTEAFF
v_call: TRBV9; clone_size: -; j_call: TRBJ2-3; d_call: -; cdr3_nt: TGTGCCAGCAGCGTAGGGGCATACCTTGCCACAGATACGCAGTATTTT; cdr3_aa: CASSVGAYLATDTQYF
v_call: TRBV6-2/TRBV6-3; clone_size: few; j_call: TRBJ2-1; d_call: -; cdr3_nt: TGTGCCAGCAGTTACCTAAGCCGGGGATTAAGGCCCAATGAGCAGTTCTTC; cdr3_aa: CASSYLSRGLRPNEQFF
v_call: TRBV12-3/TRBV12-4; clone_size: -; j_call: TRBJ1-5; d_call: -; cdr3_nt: TGTGCCAGCAGGCCGGGGGGTTTCGAGCCCCAGCATTTT; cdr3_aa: CASRPGGFEPQHF
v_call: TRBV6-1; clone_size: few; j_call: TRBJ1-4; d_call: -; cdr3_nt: TGTGCCAGCAGCCGCGAATGGGGGGCGGAAAGGAGACTGTTTTTT; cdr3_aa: CASSREWGAERRLFF
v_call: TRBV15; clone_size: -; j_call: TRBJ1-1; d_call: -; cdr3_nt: TGTGCCACCAGCAGAGACGGGGTGGTGAACACTGAAGCTTTCTTT; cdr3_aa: CATSRDGVVNTEAFF
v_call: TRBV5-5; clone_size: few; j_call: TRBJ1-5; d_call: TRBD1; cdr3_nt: TGTGCCAGCAGCTGGGGACAGGGACGGGGGAATCAGCCCCAGCATTTT; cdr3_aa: CASSWGQGRGNQPQHF
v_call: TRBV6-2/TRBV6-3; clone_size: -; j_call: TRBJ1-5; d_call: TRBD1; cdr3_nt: TGTGCCAGCAGTACAACAGGGGGCAGACAGCCCCAGCATTTT; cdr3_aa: CASSTTGGRQPQHF
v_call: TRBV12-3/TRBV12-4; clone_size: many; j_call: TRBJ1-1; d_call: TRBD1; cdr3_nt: TGTGCCAGCAGGGCAGGGACAGCGAACACTGAAGCTTTCTTT; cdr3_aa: CASRAGTANTEAFF
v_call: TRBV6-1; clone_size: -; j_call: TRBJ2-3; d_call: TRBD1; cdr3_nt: TGTGCCAGCGGCCCCGGGGACAGGGGCGCCTATAGCACAGATACGCAGTATTTT; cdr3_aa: CASGPGDRGAYSTDTQYF
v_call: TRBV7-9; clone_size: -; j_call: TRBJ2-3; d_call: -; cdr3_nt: TGTGCCAGCAGCTCGGCCGGACTTCGCACAGATACGCAGTATTTT; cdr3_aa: CASSSAGLRTDTQYF
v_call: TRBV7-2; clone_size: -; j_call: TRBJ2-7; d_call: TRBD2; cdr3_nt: TGTGCCAGCAGCTTACCGACTAGCGGTCCGCACGAGCAGTACTTC; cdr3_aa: CASSLPTSGPHEQYF
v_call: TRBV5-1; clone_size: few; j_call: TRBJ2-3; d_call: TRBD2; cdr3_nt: TGCGCCAGCCAGCAAGGGAGGCTAGCGGGGGGGCCATCGCGAGGGCGGAAGACAGATACGCAGTATTTT; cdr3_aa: CASQQGRLAGGPSRGRKTDTQYF
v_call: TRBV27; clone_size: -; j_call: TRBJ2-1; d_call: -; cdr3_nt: TGTGCCAGCAGTTTATTAGGGCGGGTCCACAATGAGCAGTTCTTC; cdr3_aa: CASSLLGRVHNEQFF
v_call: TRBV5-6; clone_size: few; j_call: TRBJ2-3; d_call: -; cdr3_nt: TGTGCCAGCAGCTGGTTTACGAACACAGATACGCAGTATTTT; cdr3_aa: CASSWFTNTDTQYF
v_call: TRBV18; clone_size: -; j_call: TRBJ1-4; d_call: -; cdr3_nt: TGTGCCAGCTCGCTATCCGCCGTTGCAACTAATGAAAAACTGTTTTTT; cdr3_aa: CASSLSAVATNEKLFF
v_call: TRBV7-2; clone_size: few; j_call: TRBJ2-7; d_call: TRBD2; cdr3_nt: TGTGCCAGCAGCTTATCTCCTAGCGGGAAAGGCGAGCAGTACTTC; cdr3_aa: CASSLSPSGKGEQYF
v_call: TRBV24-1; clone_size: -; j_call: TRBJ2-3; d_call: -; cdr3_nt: TGTGCCACCAGTGGAGGGGTAGCGCCCGGGAGTGCAGATACGCAGTATTTT; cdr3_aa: CATSGGVAPGSADTQYF
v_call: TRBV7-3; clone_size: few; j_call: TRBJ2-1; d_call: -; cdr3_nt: TGTGCCAGCAGCTTAAACCAGGGCTGGTTCAATGAGCAGTTCTTC; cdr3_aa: CASSLNQGWFNEQFF
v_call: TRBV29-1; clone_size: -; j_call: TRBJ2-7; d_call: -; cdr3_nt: TGCAGCGTTGCCGCGGGCTCGGGCGAGCAGTACTTC; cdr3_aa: CSVAAGSGEQYF
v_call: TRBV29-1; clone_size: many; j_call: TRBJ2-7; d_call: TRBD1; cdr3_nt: TGCAGCGCCGGGACAGGGTTCTACGAGCAGTACTTC; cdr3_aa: CSAGTGFYEQYF